This T cell receptor beta chain derives from a study of cytomegalovirus exposure and HLA in healthy donors. The CDR3 runs to 11 residues. The germline gives CDR1 LNHDA, CDR2 SQIVND (reference sequence). Trimming left V 7 bases short and J 3 bases short, with 3 bases between. Primers included in the PCR were 60 Vbeta and 13 Jbeta primers. The table came from immunoSEQ multiplex PCR; TCRdb's copy has only in-frame clones and leaves some out. The table lists approximately 82,000 clones, 10% of them singletons, with around 25% in the top ten. Sequencing used PBMCs. The J gene is TRBJ2-2, the V gene TRBV19; D is ambiguous. This receptor was taken from a man aged 55 to 69 in good health and CMV-seropositive. CDR3 protein: CASTYTGELFF. The CDR3 DNA follows: TGTGCCAGTACTTACACCGGGGAGCTGTTTTTT.